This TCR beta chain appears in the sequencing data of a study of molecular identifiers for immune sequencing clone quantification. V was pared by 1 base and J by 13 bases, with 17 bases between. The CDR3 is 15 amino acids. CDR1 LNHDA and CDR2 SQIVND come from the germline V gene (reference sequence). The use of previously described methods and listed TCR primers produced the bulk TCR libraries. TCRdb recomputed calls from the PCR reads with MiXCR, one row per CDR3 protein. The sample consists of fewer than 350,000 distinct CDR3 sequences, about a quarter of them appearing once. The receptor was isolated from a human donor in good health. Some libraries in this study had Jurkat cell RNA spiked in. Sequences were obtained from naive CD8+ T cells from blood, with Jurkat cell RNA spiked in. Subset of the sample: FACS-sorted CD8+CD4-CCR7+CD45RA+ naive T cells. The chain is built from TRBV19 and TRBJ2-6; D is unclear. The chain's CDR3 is CASSIVYNAPRVLTF. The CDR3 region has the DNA TGTGCCAGTAGTATAGTCTACAACGCGCCCCGGGTCCTGACTTTC.